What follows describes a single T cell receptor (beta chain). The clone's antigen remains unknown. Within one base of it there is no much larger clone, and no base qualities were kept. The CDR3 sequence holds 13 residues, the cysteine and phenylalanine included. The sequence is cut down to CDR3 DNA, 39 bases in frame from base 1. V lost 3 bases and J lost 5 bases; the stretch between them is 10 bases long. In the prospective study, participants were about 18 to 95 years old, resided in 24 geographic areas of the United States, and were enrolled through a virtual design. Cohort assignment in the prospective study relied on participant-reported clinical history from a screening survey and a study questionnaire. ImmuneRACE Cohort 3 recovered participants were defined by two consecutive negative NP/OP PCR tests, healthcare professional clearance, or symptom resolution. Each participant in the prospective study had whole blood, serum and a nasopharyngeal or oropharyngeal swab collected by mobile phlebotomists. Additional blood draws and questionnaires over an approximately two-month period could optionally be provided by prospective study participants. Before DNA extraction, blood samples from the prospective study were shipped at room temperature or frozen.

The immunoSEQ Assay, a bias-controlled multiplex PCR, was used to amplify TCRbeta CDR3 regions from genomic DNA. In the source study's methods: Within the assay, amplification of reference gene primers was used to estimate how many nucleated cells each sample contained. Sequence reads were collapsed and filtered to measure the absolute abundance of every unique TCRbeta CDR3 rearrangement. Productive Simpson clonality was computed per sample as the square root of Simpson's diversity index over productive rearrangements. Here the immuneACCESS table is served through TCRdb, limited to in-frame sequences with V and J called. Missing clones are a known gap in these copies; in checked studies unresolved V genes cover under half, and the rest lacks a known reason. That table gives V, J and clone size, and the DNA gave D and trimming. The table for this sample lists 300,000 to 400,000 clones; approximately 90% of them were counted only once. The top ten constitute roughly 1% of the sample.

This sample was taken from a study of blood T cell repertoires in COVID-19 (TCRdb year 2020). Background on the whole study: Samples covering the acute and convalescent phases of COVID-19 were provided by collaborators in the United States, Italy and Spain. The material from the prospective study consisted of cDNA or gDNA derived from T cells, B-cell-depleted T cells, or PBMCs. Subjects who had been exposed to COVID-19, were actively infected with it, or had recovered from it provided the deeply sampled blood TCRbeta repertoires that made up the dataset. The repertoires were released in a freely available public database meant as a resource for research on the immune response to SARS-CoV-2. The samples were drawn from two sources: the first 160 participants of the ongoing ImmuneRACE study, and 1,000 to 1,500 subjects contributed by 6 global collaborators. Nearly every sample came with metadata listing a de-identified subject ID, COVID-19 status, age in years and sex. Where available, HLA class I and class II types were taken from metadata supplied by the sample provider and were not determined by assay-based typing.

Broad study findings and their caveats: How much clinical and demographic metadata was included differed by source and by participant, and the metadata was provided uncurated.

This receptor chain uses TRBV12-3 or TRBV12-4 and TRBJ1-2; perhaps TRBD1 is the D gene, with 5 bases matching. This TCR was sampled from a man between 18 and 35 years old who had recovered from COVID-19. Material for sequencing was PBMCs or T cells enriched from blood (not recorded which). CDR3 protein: CASSLGQDYGYTF. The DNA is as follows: TGTGCCAGCAGTTTGGGGCAGGATTATGGCTACACCTTC.